This T cell receptor beta chain was retrieved from a study of T cell changes during pregnancy in multiple sclerosis (dated by TCRdb to the late 2010s). Regarding the complete study: The study looked at changes in the T cell repertoire across pregnancy in women with multiple sclerosis.

For CDR1 and CDR2, the germline V gene lists SNHLY and FYNNEI. The V end gives up 9 bases and the J end 0 bases, leaving 19 bases in the junction not matched to a gene. The CDR3, from cysteine to phenylalanine, totals 19 residues. The CDR3 DNA has 57 bases and is translated from base 1. Concerning this clone: The antigen it binds to is not known. No base qualities exist here, and no much larger clone lies one base off it.

Libraries were built with the immunoSEQ multiplex PCR assay. Drawn from immuneACCESS, this table holds only the in-frame rearrangements with V and J called that TCRdb kept. Clones are partly lost; checked studies trace under half to an unresolved V gene and leave the rest unexplained. Here the sample has some 39,000 clones; over 80% occur a single time. The ten largest clones take up 0.3% to 0.4% of the sample. Recombination linked TRBV2 to TRBJ2-4; TRBD1 lines up with 8 middle nucleotides. This specimen consisted of CD4+ T cells from peripheral blood mononuclear cells, obtained in the third trimester of pregnancy. The clonotype originates from a female donor in good health, enrolled as a control in a pregnancy study. In nucleotides, the sequence is TGTGCCAGGAGGGATCCGGGACAGGTTCCTATTCTAGCCAAAAACATTCAGTACTTC. This gives the protein CARRDPGQVPILAKNIQYF.